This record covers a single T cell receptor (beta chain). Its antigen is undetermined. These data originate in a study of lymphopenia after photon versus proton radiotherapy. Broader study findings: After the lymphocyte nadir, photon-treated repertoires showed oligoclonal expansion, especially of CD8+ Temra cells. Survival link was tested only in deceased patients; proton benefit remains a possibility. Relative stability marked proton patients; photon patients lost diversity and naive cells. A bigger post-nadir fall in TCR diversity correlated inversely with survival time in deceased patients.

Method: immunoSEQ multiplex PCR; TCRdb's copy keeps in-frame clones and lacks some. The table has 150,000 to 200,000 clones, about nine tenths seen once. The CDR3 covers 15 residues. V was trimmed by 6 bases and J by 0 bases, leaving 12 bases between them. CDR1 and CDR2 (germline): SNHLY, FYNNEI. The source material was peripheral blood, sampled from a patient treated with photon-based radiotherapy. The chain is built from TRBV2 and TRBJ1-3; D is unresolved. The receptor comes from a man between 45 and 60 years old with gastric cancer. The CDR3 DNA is TGTGCCAGCAGGCCAGGCCTATACTCTGGAAACACCATATATTTT. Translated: CASRPGLYSGNTIYF. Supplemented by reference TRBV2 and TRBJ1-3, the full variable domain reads EPEVTQTPSHQVTQMGQEVILRCVPISNHLYFYWYRQILGQKVEFLVSFYNNEISEKSEIFDDQFSVERPDGSNFTLKIRSTKLEDSAMYFCASRPGLYSGNTIYFGEGSWLTVV.